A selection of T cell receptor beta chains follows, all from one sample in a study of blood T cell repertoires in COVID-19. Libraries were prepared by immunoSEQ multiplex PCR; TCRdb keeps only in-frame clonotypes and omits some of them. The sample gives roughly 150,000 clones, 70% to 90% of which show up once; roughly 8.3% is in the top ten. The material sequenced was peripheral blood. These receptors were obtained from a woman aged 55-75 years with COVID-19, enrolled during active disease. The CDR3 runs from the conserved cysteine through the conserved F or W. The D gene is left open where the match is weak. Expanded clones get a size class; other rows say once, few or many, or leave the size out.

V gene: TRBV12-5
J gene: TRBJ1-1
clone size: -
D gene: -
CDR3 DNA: TGTGCTAGTGGTTGGACAGAGAACACTGAAGCTTTCTTT
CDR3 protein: CASGWTENTEAFF

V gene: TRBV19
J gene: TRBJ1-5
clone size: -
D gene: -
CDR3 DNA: TGTGCCAGTAGTCGGACAGTTAATAGCAATCAGCCCCAGCATTTT
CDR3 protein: CASSRTVNSNQPQHF

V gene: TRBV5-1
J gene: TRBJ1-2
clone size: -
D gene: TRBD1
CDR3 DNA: TGCGCCAGCAGCTCAGGGGGCAACTATGGCTACACCTTC
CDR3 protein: CASSSGGNYGYTF

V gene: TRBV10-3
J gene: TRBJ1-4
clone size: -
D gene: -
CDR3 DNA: TGTGCCATCAGTGAGTCCCAGGTGTCTGAAAAACTGTTTTTT
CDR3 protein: CAISESQVSEKLFF

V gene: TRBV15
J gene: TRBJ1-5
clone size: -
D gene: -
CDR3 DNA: TGTGCCACCAGTCTACGGGGGAATCAGCCCCAGCATTTT
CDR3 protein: CATSLRGNQPQHF

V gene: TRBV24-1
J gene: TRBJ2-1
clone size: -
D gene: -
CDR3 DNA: TGTGCCACCAGTGCCGACTTCGGCGAGCAGTTCTTC
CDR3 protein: CATSADFGEQFF

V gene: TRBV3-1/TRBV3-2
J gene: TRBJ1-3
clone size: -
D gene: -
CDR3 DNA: TGTGCCAGCAGAAGAGGCGGGGGAGGAAACACCATATATTTT
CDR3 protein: CASRRGGGGNTIYF

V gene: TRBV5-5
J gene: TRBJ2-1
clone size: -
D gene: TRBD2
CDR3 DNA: TGTGCCAGCAGACAACTAGCGGGGGGCTCCTACAATGAGCAGTTCTTC
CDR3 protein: CASRQLAGGSYNEQFF

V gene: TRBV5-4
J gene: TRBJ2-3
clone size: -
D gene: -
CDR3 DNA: TGTGCCAGCAGCTTGTGGGGGGGGGCGACGCAGTATTTT
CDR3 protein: CASSLWGGATQYF

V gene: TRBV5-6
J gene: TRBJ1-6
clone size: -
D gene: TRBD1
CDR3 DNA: TGTGCCAGCAGCTTTGGGACAGGGGGCTACTCACCCCTCCACTTT
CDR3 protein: CASSFGTGGYSPLHF

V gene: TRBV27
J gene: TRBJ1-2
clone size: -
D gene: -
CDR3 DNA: TGTGCCAGCAGTTTAAAAGCTCAGGACTATGGCTACACCTTC
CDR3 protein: CASSLKAQDYGYTF

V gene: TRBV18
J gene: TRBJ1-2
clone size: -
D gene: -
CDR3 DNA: TGTGCCAGCTCACCACTCCCCCTGACGGGCGAAAGGCAGGGGCTTTATGGCTACACCTTC
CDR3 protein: CASSPLPLTGERQGLYGYTF

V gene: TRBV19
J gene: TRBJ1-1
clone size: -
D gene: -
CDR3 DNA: TGTGCCAGTACTCCGTACAGGGCCAAGCTCGAAGCTTTCTTT
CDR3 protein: CASTPYRAKLEAFF

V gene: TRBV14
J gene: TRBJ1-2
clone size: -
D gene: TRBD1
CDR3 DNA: TGTGCCAGCAGCGACAGGGGACGGACGGGCTACACCTTC
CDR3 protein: CASSDRGRTGYTF

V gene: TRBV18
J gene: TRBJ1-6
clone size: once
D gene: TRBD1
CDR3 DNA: TGTGCCAGCTCACTACAGGGGGATAATTCACCCCTCCACTTT
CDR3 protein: CASSLQGDNSPLHF

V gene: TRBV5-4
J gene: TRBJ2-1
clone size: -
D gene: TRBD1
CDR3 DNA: TGTGCCAGCAGCTTGGGGGACAGGGGCTTTCGCAATGAGCAGTTCTTC
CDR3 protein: CASSLGDRGFRNEQFF

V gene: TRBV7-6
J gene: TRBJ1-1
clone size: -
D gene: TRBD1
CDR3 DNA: TGTGCCAGCAGCTTAGGGAACAGGGGGCTGGTAACTGAAGCTTTCTTT
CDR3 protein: CASSLGNRGLVTEAFF

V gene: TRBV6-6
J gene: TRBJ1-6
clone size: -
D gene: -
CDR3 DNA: TGTGCCAGCAGTCGTCGGAGCGGGAGCTCCTATAATTCACCCCTCCACTTT
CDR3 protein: CASSRRSGSSYNSPLHF

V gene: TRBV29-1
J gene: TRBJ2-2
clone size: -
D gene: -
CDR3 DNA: TGCAGCGTGGGCTTACATAATACCGGGGAGCTGTTTTTT
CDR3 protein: CSVGLHNTGELFF

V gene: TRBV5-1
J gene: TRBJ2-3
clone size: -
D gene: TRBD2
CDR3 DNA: TGCGCCAGCAGCTTGGTGGCGGGAGGACTCACAGATACGCAGTATTTT
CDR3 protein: CASSLVAGGLTDTQYF

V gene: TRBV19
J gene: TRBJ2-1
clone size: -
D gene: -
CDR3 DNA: TGTGCCAGTAATCCTCAGGCAGGGCTCTCTGAGCAGTTCTTC
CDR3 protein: CASNPQAGLSEQFF

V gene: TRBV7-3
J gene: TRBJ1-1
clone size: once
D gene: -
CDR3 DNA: TGTGCCAGCAGCTTAGCGGGGGTAGGGGCGAACACTGAAGCTTTCTTT
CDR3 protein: CASSLAGVGANTEAFF

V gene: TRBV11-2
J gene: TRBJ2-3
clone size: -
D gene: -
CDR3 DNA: TGTGCCAGCAGCTCGAGAGTCTCTCCTAACACAGATACGCAGTATTTT
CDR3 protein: CASSSRVSPNTDTQYF

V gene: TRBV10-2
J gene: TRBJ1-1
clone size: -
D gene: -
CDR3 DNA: TGCGCCAGCAGTGAAATTCAGGGGCAATACACTGAAGCTTTCTTT
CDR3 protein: CASSEIQGQYTEAFF

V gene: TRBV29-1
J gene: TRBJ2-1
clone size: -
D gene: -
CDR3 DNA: TGCAGCGTTTCCCGACAAGAGCAGTTCTTC
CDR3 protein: CSVSRQEQFF

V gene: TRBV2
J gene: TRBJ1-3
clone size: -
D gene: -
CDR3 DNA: TGTGCCAGCAGCAGGATCTCTGGAAACACCATATATTTT
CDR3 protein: CASSRISGNTIYF

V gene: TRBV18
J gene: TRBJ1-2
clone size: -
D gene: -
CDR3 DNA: TGTGCCAGCTCACCGCCCGGGACATTAAGCTCTGGCTACACCTTC
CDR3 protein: CASSPPGTLSSGYTF

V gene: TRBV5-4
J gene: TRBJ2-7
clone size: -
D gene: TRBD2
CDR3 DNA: TGTGCCAGCAGCTTTCTAGCGGGGAACTCCTACGAGCAGTACTTC
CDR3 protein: CASSFLAGNSYEQYF

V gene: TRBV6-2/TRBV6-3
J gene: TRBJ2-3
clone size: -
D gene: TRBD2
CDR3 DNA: TGTGCCAGCAGTTACTGGCTAGCGGAGACTCAGGGCACAGATACGCAGTATTTT
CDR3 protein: CASSYWLAETQGTDTQYF

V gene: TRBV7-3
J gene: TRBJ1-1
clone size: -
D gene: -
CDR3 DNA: TGTGCCAGCAGCTTCGGGGGTAGGTCCACTGAAGCTTTCTTT
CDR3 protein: CASSFGGRSTEAFF

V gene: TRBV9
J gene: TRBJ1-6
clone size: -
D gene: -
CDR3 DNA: TGTGCCAGCAGCGTAGCTTCCGATTCACCCCTCCACTTT
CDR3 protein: CASSVASDSPLHF

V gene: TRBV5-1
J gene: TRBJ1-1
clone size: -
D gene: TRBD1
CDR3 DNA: TGCGCCAGCAGCACCCGGACAGGACTGACCATGAACACTGAAGCTTTCTTT
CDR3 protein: CASSTRTGLTMNTEAFF

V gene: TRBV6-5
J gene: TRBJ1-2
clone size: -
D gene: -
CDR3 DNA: TGTGCCAGCAGTTACTCCCCAGGGGTCTCCTATGGCTACACCTTC
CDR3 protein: CASSYSPGVSYGYTF

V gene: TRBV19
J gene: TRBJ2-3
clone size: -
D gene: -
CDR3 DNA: TGTGCCAGTAGTATACAGTTCACAGATACGCAGTATTTT
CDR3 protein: CASSIQFTDTQYF

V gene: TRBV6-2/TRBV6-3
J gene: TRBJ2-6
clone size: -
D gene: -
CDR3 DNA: TGTGCCAGCAGTGCCGACAGCCTCTCTGGGGCCAACGTCCTGACTTTC
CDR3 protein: CASSADSLSGANVLTF

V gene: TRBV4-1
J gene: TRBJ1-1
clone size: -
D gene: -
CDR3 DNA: TGCGCCAGCAGCCCTTCTAGGTTTGGGGTAGGGGACACTGAAGCTTTCTTT
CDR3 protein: CASSPSRFGVGDTEAFF

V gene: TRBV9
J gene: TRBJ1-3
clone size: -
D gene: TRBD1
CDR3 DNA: TGTGCCAGCAGCGTAGGGGGACAGCCCGCCGGAAACACCATATATTTT
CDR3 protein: CASSVGGQPAGNTIYF